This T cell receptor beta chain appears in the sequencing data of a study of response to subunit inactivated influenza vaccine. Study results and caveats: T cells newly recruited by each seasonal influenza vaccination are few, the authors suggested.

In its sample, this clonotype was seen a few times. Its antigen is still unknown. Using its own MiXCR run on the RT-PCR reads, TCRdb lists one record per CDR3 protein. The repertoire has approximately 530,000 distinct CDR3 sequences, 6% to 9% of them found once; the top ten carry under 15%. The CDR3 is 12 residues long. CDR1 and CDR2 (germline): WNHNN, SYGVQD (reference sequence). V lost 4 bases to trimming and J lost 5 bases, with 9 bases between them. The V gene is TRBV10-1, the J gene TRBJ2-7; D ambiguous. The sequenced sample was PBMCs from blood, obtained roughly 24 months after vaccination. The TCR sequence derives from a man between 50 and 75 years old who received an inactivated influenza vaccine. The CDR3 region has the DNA TGCGCCAGCAGTGCCCGAGCCGACGAGCAGTACTTC. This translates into CASSARADEQYF.